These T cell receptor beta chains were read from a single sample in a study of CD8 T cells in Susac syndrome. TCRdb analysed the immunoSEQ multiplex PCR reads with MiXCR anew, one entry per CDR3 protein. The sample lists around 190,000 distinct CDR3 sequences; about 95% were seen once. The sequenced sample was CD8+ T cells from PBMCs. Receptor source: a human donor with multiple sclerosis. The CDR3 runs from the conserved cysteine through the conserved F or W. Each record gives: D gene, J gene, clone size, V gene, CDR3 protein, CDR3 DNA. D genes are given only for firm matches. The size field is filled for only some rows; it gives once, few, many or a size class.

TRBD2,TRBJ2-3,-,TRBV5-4,CASSLGAGGRPPDTQYF,TGTGCCAGCAGCTTGGGGGCGGGGGGGCGGCCCCCAGATACGCAGTATTTT
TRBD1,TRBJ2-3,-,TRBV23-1,CASSHDRFSGTGSTDTQYF,TGCGCCAGCAGTCATGATCGATTCTCCGGGACAGGGAGCACAGATACGCAGTATTTT
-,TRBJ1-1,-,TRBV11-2,CASTRTTEAFF,TGTGCCAGCACCCGAACCACTGAAGCTTTCTTT
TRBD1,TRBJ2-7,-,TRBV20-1,CSARDQTGAYYEQYF,TGCAGTGCTAGAGACCAGACAGGGGCCTACTACGAGCAGTACTTC
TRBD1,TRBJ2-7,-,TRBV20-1,CSASTSGTGSNEQYF,TGCAGTGCTAGCACGTCCGGGACAGGGTCTAACGAGCAGTACTTC
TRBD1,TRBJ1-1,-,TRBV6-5,CASSFPQQGITEAFF,TGTGCCAGCAGCTTTCCACAACAGGGGATTACTGAAGCTTTCTTT
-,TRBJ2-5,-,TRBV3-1,CASSLDYQETQYF,TGTGCCAGCAGCCTAGACTACCAAGAGACCCAGTACTTC
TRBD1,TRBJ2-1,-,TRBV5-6,CASSLDRDNEQFF,TGTGCCAGCAGCCTCGACAGGGACAATGAGCAGTTCTTC
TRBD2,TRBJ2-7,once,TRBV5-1,CASSLSYGRGYEQYF,TGCGCCAGCAGCTTGTCATACGGGAGGGGTTACGAGCAGTACTTC
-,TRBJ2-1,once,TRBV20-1,CSARTVGSYNEQFF,TGCAGTGCGAGAACGGTAGGGTCCTACAATGAGCAGTTCTTC
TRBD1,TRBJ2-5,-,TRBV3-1,CASRQGSETQYF,TGTGCCAGCAGACAGGGGTCAGAGACCCAGTACTTC
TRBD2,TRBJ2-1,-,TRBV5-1,CASSLVAGALNYNEQFF,TGCGCCAGCAGCTTGGTAGCGGGGGCACTAAACTACAATGAGCAGTTCTTC
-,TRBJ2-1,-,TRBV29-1,CSVAITPGRASYNEQFF,TGCAGCGTTGCCATAACCCCCGGACGCGCCTCCTACAATGAGCAGTTCTTC
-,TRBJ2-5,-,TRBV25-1,CASAGETQYF,TGTGCCAGCGCTGGGGAGACCCAGTACTTC
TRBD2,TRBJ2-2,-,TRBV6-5,CASSGTSGSTGELFF,TGTGCCAGCAGTGGGACTAGCGGGAGCACCGGGGAGCTGTTTTTT
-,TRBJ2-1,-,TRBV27,CASSSSFVYNEQFF,TGTGCCAGCAGTTCGAGCTTTGTCTACAATGAGCAGTTCTTC
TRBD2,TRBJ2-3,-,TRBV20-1,CSAPMRGEGLRRDTQYF,TGCAGTGCCCCTATGCGGGGGGAGGGCCTCCGAAGAGATACGCAGTATTTT
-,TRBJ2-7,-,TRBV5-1,CASRVRPSPSYEQYF,TGCGCCAGCAGGGTCAGGCCGAGTCCCTCCTACGAGCAGTACTTC
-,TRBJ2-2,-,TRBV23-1,CASSHPCNIENTNTGELFF,TGCGCCAGCAGTCACCCCTGCAATATCGAGAACACGAACACCGGGGAGCTGTTTTTT
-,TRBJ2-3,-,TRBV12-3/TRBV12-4,CASSLLLASDTQYF,TGTGCCAGCAGCCTCTTGTTGGCGTCCGATACGCAGTATTTT
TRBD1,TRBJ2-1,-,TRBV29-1,CSVAWGQGWDEQFF,TGCAGCGTGGCGTGGGGACAGGGGTGGGATGAGCAGTTCTTC
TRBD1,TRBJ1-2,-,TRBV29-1,CSAGTAYGYTF,TGCAGCGCAGGGACAGCCTATGGCTACACCTTC
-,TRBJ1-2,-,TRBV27,CASSNTGYYGYTF,TGTGCCAGCAGTAACACCGGGTACTATGGCTACACCTTC
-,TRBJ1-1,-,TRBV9,CASSATARGTEAFF,TGTGCCAGCAGCGCAACGGCGAGGGGAACTGAAGCTTTCTTT
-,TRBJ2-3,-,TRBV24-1,CATSDPYTDTQYF,TGTGCCACCAGTGACCCATACACAGATACGCAGTATTTT
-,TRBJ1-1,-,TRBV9,CASSVGQAKTEAFF,TGTGCCAGCAGCGTAGGACAGGCAAAGACTGAAGCTTTCTTT
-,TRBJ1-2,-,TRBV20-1,CSAQGIPLYGYTF,TGCAGTGCCCAGGGAATCCCACTATATGGCTACACCTTC
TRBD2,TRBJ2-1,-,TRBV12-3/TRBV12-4,CASSPGTSGGPYNEQFF,TGTGCCAGCAGTCCCGGGACTAGCGGGGGGCCCTACAATGAGCAGTTCTTC
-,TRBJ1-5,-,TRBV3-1,CASSQSWDQPQHF,TGTGCCAGCAGCCAAAGTTGGGATCAGCCCCAGCATTTT
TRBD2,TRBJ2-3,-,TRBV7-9,CASSDGAGESPDTQYF,TGTGCCAGCAGCGACGGAGCGGGAGAGAGCCCAGATACGCAGTATTTT
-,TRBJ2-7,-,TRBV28,CASSDLERPYEQYF,TGTGCCAGCAGCGACCTAGAAAGACCCTACGAGCAGTACTTC
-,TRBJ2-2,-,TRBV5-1,CASSLLRITPRGVPRTGELFF,TGCGCCAGCAGCTTGCTCCGCATAACACCCAGGGGCGTCCCTAGGACCGGGGAGCTGTTTTTT
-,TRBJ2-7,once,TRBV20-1,CSARDLLRDGEPSYEQYF,TGCAGTGCTAGAGATCTTCTGCGGGATGGCGAGCCATCCTACGAGCAGTACTTC
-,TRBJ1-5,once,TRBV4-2,CASSQGPRTDQPQHF,TGTGCCAGCAGCCAAGGGCCTAGGACCGATCAGCCCCAGCATTTT
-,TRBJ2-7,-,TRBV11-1,CASSPAHYEQYF,TGTGCCAGCAGCCCGGCACACTACGAGCAGTACTTC
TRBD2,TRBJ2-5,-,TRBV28,CASRRWREDQETQYF,TGTGCCAGCAGACGTTGGCGGGAGGACCAAGAGACCCAGTACTTC
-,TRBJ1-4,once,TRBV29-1,CSVDPGTGEKLFF,TGCAGCGTTGACCCGGGGACGGGCGAAAAACTGTTTTTT
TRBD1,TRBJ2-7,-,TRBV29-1,CSVAGGTGVVYEQYF,TGCAGCGTCGCCGGGGGGACAGGGGTAGTCTACGAGCAGTACTTC
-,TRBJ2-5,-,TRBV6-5,CASRQSPSETQYF,TGTGCCAGCAGACAGTCCCCCTCCGAGACCCAGTACTTC
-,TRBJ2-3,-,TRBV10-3,CAISLGAVGQYF,TGTGCCATCAGTCTTGGGGCGGTGGGGCAGTATTTT
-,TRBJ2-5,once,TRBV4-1,CASSQTRRPQETQYF,TGCGCCAGCAGCCAGACACGACGGCCACAAGAGACCCAGTACTTC
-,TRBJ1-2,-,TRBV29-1,CSVLGSLGGGGYGYTF,TGCAGCGTTCTGGGGTCTCTGGGAGGGGGAGGCTATGGCTACACCTTC
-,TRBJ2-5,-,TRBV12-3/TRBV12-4,CASSNQGWQETQYF,TGTGCCAGCAGTAACCAGGGGTGGCAAGAGACCCAGTACTTC